This TCR beta chain was captured in a study of read filtering for tumor transcriptome and immune sequencing. Study-wide findings and caveats: Without single-read clonotypes, shared clonotype proportions correlated more between IR-seq and RNA-seq.

Trimming pared 0 bases from V and 2 bases from J, leaving 5 bases between. The CDR3 covers 14 residues. Germline V lookup: CDR1 SQVTM, CDR2 ANQGSEA. This clonotype came up many times. What it binds is not known. The library was built from around 400 ng RNA with molecular barcoded adaptors for alpha/delta and beta/gamma chains. MiXCR, run by TCRdb on the reads, gives a single entry per CDR3 protein. The sample consists of fewer than 150,000 distinct CDR3 sequences, over 10% of them appearing once. The chain carries TRBV29-1 and TRBJ2-6; D is unclear. This clonotype originated in a donor aged 40 or older with multiple myeloma. Sequenced input: a population of CD138-negative cells sorted from bone marrow. CDR3 loop: CSVEDVPGANVLTF. The CDR3 DNA reads TGCAGCGTTGAAGATGTCCCTGGGGCCAACGTCCTGACTTTC.